This passage covers 20 T cell receptor beta chains from one sample sequenced in a study of CD8 T cells in Susac syndrome. When the RNA was reverse transcribed, random hexamers were used with an input of roughly 0.45 to 1 ug. TCRdb itself ran the immunoSEQ multiplex PCR reads through MiXCR, one entry per CDR3 protein. In the table there are over 200,000 distinct CDR3 sequences, 95% of which are singletons. The sample was CD4+ T cells from PBMCs. All receptors derive from a human donor with multiple sclerosis.

This chain uses TRBV9 with TRBJ2-1; 7 nucleotides agree with TRBD2. CDR3 length: 17 residues. The germline V gene has CDR1 SGDLS and CDR2 YYNGEE. The trim removed 3 bases at V and 0 bases at J, leaving 9 bases unmatched. In nucleotides, the CDR3 is TGTGCCAGCAGCGCCACTCCGGGACTACACTCCTACAATGAGCAGTTCTTC. It specifies CASSATPGLHSYNEQFF.

The chain couples TRBV3-1 to TRBJ2-5, with 7 bases matching TRBD2. The V gene end was trimmed by 6 bases and the J gene end by 4 bases; junction bases not matched to a gene: 8. The CDR3 is made up of 14 amino acids. Germline CDR1 is LGHDT and CDR2 is YNNKEL (reference sequence). CDR3 residues: CASSPTGEGETQYF. CDR3 coding DNA: TGTGCCAGCAGTCCGACCGGGGAGGGAGAGACCCAGTACTTC.

This sequence joins TRBV27 and TRBJ2-7; D may be TRBD1 (6 bases). CDR3 length: 15 residues. Germline V gene data show CDR1 as MNHEY and CDR2 as SMNVEV (reference sequence). The V and J ends lost 4 bases and 2 bases respectively, with 15 bases between them. CDR3 region: CASSWTATPTYEQYV. The DNA for the CDR3 is TGTGCCAGCAGTTGGACAGCGACACCCACCTACGAGCAGTACGTC.

The chain employs TRBV29-1 and TRBJ2-5; the D gene is possibly TRBD1 (5 bases). V gave up 1 base and J gave up 7 bases, with 13 bases separating them. Germline lookup yields CDR1 SQVTM and CDR2 ANQGSEA. CDR3 length equals 13 residues. CDR3 sequence (DNA): TGCAGCGTTGAAGGAACAGGAGTGGGGACCCAGTACTTC. It codes for CSVEGTGVGTQYF.

The V gene is TRBV5-1, the J gene TRBJ1-1, with D unresolved. CDR1 is SGHRS, CDR2 YFSETQ, per germline. With 2 bases removed from V and 1 base from J, the gap between germline ends came to 6 bases. The length of the CDR3 is 13 residues. The CDR3 loop reads CASSLSTNTEAFF. Written as DNA, the CDR3 is TGCGCCAGCAGCTTATCGACGAACACTGAAGCTTTCTTT.

The chain carries TRBV30 and TRBJ1-6, with no clear D. The CDR3 sequence is 14 residues long. CDR1 and CDR2 (germline): GTSNPN, SVGIG (reference sequence). Deletions cut 0 bases from V and 10 bases from J, with 13 bases between. CDR3 amino acids: CAWSVFLGESPLHF. The CDR3 region has the DNA TGTGCCTGGAGTGTATTCCTTGGGGAGTCACCCCTCCACTTT.

The chain couples TRBV30 to TRBJ1-2; D is unclear. The CDR3 runs to 16 residues. V was shortened by 0 bases and J by 6 bases, with 20 bases between the two germline ends. In germline, CDR1 is GTSNPN, CDR2 SVGIG (reference sequence). The CDR3 spells CAWSVIWQSVRNGYTF. The DNA of the CDR3 is TGTGCCTGGAGTGTAATCTGGCAGAGCGTTAGGAATGGCTACACCTTC.

The chain employs TRBV2 and TRBJ2-5; 8 bases are a match to TRBD2. The germline V gene has CDR1 SNHLY and CDR2 FYNNEI. The V segment lost 7 bases and the J segment 5 bases; nucleotides outside the gene matches: 6. The CDR3 has 13 residues. DNA of the CDR3: TGTGCCAGCAAAGGCGGGGGGTTCGAGACCCAGTACTTC. Amino acid sequence: CASKGGGFETQYF.

The rearrangement links TRBV20-1 to TRBJ2-5; possible D gene TRBD2, 7 bases. The CDR3 contains 13 residues. The V and J ends lost 0 bases and 5 bases respectively, with 10 bases between them. Germline V gene sequence: CDR1 DFQATT, CDR2 SNEGSKA (reference sequence). CDR3 loop: CSAREGGVETQYF. The CDR3 region has the DNA TGCAGTGCTAGAGAAGGGGGGGTGGAGACCCAGTACTTC.

Here the CDR3 reads CASSTVRSPTYEQYV. The CDR3 coding sequence is TGTGCCAGCAGCACCGTACGTAGTCCGACCTACGAGCAGTACGTC. The V gene is TRBV7-4, the J gene TRBJ2-7, with no clear D. This CDR3 spans 15 amino acids. Trimming removed 5 bases from V and 2 bases from J, with 16 bases in between. Germline V lookup: CDR1 SGHVT, CDR2 SQSDAQ.

The chain is built from TRBV6-5 and TRBJ2-4; 8 nucleotides match TRBD2. The germline gives CDR1 MNHEY, CDR2 SVGAGI. This CDR3 has 17 amino acids. The V and J ends lost 4 bases and 2 bases, in that order; junction bases with no gene match: 10. CDR3 in DNA: TGTGCCAGCAGTTTAACGGGGGGGCCTACGACCAAAAACATTCAGTACTTC. It specifies CASSLTGGPTTKNIQYF.

The chain uses TRBV18 and TRBJ2-5, with TRBD2 matching 7 bases. Unmatched junction bases numbered 6, after V lost 3 bases and J lost 2 bases. This CDR3 has 15 amino acids. CDR1 and CDR2 from the germline V gene are KGHSH and LQKENI. CDR3 DNA: TGTGCCAGCTCACCTCGTACGGGACTACAAGAGACCCAGTACTTC. Its protein is CASSPRTGLQETQYF.

This clonotype was detected once. V is TRBV20-1 and J is TRBJ2-5; perhaps D is TRBD1 or TRBD2 (5 bases each). The germline CDR1 and CDR2 sequences are DFQATT and SNEGSKA (reference sequence). Trimming stripped 4 bases from V and 4 bases from J, with 7 bases between. The CDR3 consists of 11 residues. The CDR3 DNA follows: TGCAGTGCTACCGGGGCAGAGACCCAGTACTTC. It yields the protein CSATGAETQYF.

J is TRBJ2-3 and V is TRBV30; no reliable D call. This CDR3 region has 13 residues. Trimming removed 0 bases from V and 2 bases from J, with 6 bases in between. Germline V gives CDR1 GTSNPN, CDR2 SVGIG (reference sequence). In DNA, the CDR3 is TGTGCCTGGAGTGTTTCACCCACAGATACGCAGTATTTT. Translation: CAWSVSPTDTQYF.

This chain connects TRBV4-1 to TRBJ1-1; 7 bases line up with TRBD1. The CDR3 totals 17 residues. J gave up 7 bases and V 6 bases, and 20 bases lay outside the gene matches. Germline CDR1 MGHRA, CDR2 YSYEKL. The CDR3 reads CASSQKSLAGTDLEAFF. The CDR3 coding sequence is TGCGCCAGCAGTCAAAAATCCCTCGCCGGGACAGATCTTGAAGCTTTCTTT.

The rearrangement joins TRBV9 to TRBJ2-7; weak D call: TRBD1 (5 bases). CDR1 SGDLS and CDR2 YYNGEE come from the germline V gene. Trimming took 4 bases from V and 4 from J, leaving 12 bases between them. The CDR3 consists of 13 residues. The CDR3 sequence is CASSLHGAYEQYF. The CDR3 nucleotides read TGTGCCAGCAGCCTACATGGGGCATACGAGCAGTACTTC.

In this sample, this clonotype turned up a few times. V is TRBV5-4 and J is TRBJ2-1, with a weak D call TRBD2 (5 bases). The germline CDR1 and CDR2 sequences are SGHNT and YYREEE (reference sequence). Trimming stripped 0 bases from V and 5 bases from J, with 6 bases between. The CDR3 runs to 13 residues. The DNA of the CDR3 is TGTGCCAGCAGCTTGGCGGGAAACAATGAGCAGTTCTTC. Protein sequence: CASSLAGNNEQFF.

J is TRBJ1-6 and V is TRBV6-6, with 10 positions matching TRBD1. CDR1 and CDR2 (germline): MNHNY, SVGAGI (reference sequence). The junction had 7 bases not matched to a gene; V was cut back by 6 bases and J by 5 bases. CDR3 length equals 16 residues. CDR3 in amino acids: CASSTGQGGDNSPLHF. In DNA form, the CDR3 reads TGTGCCAGCAGCACTGGACAGGGGGGGGATAATTCACCCCTCCACTTT.

The chain carries TRBV30 and TRBJ2-5, with D possibly being TRBD2 (5 bases). Trimming left V 7 bases short and J 5 bases short, with 20 bases between. Germline loops: CDR1 GTSNPN, CDR2 SVGIG (reference sequence). The CDR3 spans 14 residues. The CDR3 DNA is TGTGCCTCATCCACCGGACTTGCGGGTGAGACCCAGTACTTC. This gives the protein CASSTGLAGETQYF.

This chain uses TRBV28 with TRBJ1-5, with D unresolved. The CDR3 length is 13 residues. Germline loops: CDR1 MDHEN, CDR2 SYDVKM. The V and J ends lost 7 bases and 7 bases respectively, with 14 bases between them. In DNA form, the CDR3 reads TGTGCCAGCATGTCCGTGGCTGGACAGCCCCAGCATTTT. It translates to CASMSVAGQPQHF.